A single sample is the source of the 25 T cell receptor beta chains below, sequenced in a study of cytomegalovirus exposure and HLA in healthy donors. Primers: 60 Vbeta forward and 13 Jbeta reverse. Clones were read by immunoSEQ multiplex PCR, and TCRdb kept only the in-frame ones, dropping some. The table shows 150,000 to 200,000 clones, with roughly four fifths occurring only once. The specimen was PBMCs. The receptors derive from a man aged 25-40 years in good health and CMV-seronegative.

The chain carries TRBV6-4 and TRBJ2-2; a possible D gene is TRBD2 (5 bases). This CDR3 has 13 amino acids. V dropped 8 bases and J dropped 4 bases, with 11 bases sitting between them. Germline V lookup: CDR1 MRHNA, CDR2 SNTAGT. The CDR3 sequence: CASAWTGTGELFF. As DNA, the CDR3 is TGTGCCAGCGCCTGGACTGGCACCGGGGAGCTGTTTTTT.

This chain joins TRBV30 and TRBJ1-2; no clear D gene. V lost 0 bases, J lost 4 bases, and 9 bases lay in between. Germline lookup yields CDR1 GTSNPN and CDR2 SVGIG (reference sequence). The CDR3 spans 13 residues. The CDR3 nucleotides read TGTGCCTGGAGTGTACTAGGGTTCTATGGCTACACCTTC. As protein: CAWSVLGFYGYTF.

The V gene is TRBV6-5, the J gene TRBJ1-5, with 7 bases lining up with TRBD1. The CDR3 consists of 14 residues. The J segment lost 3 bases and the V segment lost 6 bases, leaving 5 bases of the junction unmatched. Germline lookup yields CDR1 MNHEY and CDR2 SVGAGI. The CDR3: CASSYRGYNQPQHF. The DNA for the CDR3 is TGTGCCAGCAGCTACAGGGGCTACAATCAGCCCCAGCATTTT.

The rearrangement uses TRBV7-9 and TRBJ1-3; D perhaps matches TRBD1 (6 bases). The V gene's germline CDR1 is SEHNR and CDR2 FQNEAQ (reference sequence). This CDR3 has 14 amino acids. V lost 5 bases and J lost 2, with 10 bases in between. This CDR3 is CASSTYRAGNTIYF. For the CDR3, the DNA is TGTGCCAGCAGCACATACAGGGCTGGAAACACCATATATTTT.

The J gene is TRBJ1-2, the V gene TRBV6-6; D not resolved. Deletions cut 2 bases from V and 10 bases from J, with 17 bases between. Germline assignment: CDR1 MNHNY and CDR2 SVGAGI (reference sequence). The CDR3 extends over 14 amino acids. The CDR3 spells CASSYPPETMAYTF. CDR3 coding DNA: TGTGCCAGCAGTTACCCCCCAGAAACTATGGCCTACACCTTC.

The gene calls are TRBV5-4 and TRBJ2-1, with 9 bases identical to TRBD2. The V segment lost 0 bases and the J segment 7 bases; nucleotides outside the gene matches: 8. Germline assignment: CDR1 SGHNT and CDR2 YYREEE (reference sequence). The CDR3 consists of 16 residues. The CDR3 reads CASSLGGGRAGNEQFF. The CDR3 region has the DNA TGTGCCAGCAGCTTGGGGGGCGGGAGGGCCGGAAATGAGCAGTTCTTC.

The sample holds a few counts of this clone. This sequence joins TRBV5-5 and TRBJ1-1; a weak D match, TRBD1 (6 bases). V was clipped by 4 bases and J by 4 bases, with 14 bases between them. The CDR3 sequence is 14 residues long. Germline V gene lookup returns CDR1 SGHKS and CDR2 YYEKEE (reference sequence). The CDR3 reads CASSIGQLGTEAFF. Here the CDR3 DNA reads TGTGCCAGCAGCATAGGACAGTTGGGCACTGAAGCTTTCTTT.

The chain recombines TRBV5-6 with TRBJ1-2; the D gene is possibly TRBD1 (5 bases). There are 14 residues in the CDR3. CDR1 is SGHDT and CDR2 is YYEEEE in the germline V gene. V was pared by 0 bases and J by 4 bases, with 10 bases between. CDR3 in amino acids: CASSLAGALYGYTF. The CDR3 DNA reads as TGTGCCAGCAGCTTGGCTGGGGCACTCTATGGCTACACCTTC.

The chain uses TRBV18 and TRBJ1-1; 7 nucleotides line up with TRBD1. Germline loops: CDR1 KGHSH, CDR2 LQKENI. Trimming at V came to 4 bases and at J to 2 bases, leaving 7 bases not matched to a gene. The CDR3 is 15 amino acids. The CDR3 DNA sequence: TGTGCCAGCTCACACGAAGGACAGGCCAACACTGAAGCTTTCTTT. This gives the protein CASSHEGQANTEAFF. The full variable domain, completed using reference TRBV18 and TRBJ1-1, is NAGVMQNPRHLVRRRGQEARLRCSPMKGHSHVYWYRQLPEEGLKFMVYLQKENIIDESGMPKERFSAEFPKEGPSILRIQQVVRGDSAAYFCASSHEGQANTEAFFGQGTRLTVV.

The CDR3 protein is CASSPLLAEVTDTQYF. DNA of the CDR3: TGTGCCAGCAGTCCCCTCCTAGCGGAAGTCACAGATACGCAGTATTTT. The chain uses TRBV28 and TRBJ2-3; 7 nucleotides align to TRBD2. There are 16 residues in the CDR3. J was trimmed by 2 bases and V by 5 bases; bases with no gene match: 10. CDR1 is MDHEN and CDR2 is SYDVKM in the germline V gene.

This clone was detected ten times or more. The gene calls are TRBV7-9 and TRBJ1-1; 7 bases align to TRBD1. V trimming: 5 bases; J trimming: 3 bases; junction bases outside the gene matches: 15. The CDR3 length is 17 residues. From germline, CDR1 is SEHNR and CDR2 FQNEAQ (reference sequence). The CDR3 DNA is TGTGCCAGCAGCCGGAACAGGGGTGGGCTGAGGGACACTGAAGCTTTCTTT. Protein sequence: CASSRNRGGLRDTEAFF. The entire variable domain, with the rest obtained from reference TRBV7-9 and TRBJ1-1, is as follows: DTGVSQNPRHKITKRGQNVTFRCDPISEHNRLYWYRQTLGQGPEFLTYFQNEAQLEKSRLLSDRFSAERPKGSFSTLEIQRTEQGDSAMYLCASSRNRGGLRDTEAFFGQGTRLTVV.

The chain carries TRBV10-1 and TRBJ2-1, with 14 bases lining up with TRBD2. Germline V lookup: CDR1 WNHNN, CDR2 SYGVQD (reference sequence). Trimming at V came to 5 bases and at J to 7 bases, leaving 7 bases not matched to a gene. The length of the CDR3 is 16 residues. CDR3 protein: CASSSGLAGVSNEQFF. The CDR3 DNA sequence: TGCGCCAGCAGTTCGGGACTAGCGGGAGTTTCTAATGAGCAGTTCTTC.

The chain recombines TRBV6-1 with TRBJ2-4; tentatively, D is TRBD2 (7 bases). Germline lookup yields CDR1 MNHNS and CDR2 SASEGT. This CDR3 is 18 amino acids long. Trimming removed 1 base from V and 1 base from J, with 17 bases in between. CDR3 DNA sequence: TGTGCCAGCAGTGAAGATATCGTCGGGGGGCAGGCCAAAAACATTCAGTACTTC. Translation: CASSEDIVGGQAKNIQYF.

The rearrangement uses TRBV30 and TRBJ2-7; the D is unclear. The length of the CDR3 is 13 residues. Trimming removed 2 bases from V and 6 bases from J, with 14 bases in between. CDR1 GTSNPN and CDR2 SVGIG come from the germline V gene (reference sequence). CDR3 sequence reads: CAWSIITSGEQYF. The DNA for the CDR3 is TGTGCCTGGAGTATCATAACTTCGGGCGAGCAGTACTTC.

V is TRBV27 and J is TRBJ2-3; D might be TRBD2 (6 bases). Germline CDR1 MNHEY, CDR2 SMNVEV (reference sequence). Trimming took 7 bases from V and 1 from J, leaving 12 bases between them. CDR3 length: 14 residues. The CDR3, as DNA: TGTGCCAGCACCGGGGGTGGGGGCACAGATACGCAGTATTTT. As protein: CASTGGGGTDTQYF.

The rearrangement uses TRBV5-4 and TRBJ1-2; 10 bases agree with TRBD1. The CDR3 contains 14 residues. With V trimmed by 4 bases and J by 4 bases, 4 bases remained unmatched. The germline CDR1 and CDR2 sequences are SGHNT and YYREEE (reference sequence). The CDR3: CASSRGQGSYGYTF. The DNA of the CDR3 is TGTGCCAGCAGCAGGGGACAGGGGAGCTATGGCTACACCTTC.

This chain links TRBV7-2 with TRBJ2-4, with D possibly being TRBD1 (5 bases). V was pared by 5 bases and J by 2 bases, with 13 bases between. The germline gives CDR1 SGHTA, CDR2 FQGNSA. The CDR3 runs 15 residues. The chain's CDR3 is CASSPNQGTKNIQYF. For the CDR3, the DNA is TGTGCCAGCAGCCCGAACCAGGGAACCAAAAACATTCAGTACTTC. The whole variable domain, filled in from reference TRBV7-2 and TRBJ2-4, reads GAGVSQSPSNKVTEKGKDVELRCDPISGHTALYWYRQSLGQGLEFLIYFQGNSAPDKSGLPSDRFSAERTGGSVSTLTIQRTQQEDSAVYLCASSPNQGTKNIQYFGAGTRLSVL.

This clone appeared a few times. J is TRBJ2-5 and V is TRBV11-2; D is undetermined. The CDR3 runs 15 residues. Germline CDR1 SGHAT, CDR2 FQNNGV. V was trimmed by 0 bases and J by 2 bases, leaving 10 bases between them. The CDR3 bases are TGTGCCAGCAGCTTAGAACGCGGCACTCAAGAGACCCAGTACTTC. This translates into CASSLERGTQETQYF. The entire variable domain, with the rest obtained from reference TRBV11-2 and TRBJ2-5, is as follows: EAGVAQSPRYKIIEKRQSVAFWCNPISGHATLYWYQQILGQGPKLLIQFQNNGVVDDSQLPKDRFSAERLKGVDSTLKIQPAKLEDSAVYLCASSLERGTQETQYFGPGTRLLVL.

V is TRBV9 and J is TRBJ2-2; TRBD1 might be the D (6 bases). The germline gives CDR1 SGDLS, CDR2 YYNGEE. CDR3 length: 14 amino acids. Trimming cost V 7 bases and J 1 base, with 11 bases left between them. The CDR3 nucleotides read TGTGCCAGCGAGCCGGGACAGAACACCGGGGAGCTGTTTTTT. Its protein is CASEPGQNTGELFF.

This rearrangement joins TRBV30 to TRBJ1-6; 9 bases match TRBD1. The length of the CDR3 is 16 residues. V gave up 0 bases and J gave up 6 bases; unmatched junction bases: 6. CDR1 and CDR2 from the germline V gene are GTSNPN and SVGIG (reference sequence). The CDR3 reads CAWSVPRGQGNSPLHF. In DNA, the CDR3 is TGTGCCTGGAGTGTCCCCCGGGGACAGGGTAATTCACCCCTCCACTTT.

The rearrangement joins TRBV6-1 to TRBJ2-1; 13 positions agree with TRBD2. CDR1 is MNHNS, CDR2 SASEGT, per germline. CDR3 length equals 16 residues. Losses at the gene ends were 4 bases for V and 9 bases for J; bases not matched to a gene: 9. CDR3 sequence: CASSAHGLAGEAEQFF. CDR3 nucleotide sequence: TGTGCCAGCAGTGCCCACGGACTAGCGGGAGAGGCTGAGCAGTTCTTC.

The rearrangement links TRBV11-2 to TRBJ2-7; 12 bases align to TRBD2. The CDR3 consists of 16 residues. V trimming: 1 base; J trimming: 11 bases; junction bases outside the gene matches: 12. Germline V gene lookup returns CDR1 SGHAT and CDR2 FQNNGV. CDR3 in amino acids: CASSLGLGLAGHVEYF. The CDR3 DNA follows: TGTGCCAGCAGCTTAGGGTTAGGACTAGCGGGACACGTGGAGTACTTC.

The CDR3 here is CASSSGQGGGQPQHF. CDR3 nucleotide sequence: TGTGCCAGCAGTTCGGGACAGGGGGGTGGCCAGCCCCAGCATTTT. The chain has TRBV6-1 and TRBJ1-5; 11 nucleotides align to TRBD1. The CDR3 contains 15 residues. Per the germline V gene, CDR1 is MNHNS and CDR2 is SASEGT. Unmatched junction bases numbered 7, after V lost 5 bases and J lost 7 bases.

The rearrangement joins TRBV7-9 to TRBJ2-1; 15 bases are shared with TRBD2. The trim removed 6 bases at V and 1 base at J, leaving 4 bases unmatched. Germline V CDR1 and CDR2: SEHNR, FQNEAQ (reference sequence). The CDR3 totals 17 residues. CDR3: CASSQGTSGRSYNEQFF. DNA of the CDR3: TGTGCCAGCAGTCAAGGGACTAGCGGGAGGTCCTACAATGAGCAGTTCTTC.

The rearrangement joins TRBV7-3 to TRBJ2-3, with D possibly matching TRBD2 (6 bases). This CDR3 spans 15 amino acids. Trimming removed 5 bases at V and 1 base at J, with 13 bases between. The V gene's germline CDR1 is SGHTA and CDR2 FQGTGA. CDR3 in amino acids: CASSLGGVGTDTQYF. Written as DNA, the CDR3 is TGTGCCAGCAGCCTGGGCGGGGTGGGCACAGATACGCAGTATTTT.